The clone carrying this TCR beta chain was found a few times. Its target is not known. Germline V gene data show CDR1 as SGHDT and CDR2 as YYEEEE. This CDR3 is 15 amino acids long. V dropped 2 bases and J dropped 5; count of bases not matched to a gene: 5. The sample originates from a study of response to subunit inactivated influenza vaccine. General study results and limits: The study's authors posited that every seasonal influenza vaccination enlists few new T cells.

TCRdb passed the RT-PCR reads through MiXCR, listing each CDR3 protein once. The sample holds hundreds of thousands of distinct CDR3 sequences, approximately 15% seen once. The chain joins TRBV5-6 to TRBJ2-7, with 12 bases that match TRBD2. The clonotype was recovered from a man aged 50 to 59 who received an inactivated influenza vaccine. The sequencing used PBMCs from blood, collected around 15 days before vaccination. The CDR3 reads CASSFRGLAGNEQYF. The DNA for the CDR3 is TGTGCCAGCAGCTTCCGAGGACTAGCGGGAAACGAGCAGTACTTC.